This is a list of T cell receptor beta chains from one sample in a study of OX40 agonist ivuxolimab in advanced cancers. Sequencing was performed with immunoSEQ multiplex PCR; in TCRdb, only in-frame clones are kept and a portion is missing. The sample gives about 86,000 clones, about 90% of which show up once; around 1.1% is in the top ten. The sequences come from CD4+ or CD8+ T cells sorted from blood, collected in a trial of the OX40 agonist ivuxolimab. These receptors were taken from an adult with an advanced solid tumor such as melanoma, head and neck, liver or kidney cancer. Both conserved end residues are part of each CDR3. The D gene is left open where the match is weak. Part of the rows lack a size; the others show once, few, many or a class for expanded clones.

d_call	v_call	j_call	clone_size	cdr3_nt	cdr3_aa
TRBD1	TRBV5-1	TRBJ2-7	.	TGCGCCAGCAGCTTGACAGGGGGCGAGCAGTACTTC	CASSLTGGEQYF
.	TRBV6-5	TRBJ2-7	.	TGTGCCAGCAGAAATCTGAGGGTCGGTGAGCAGTACTTC	CASRNLRVGEQYF
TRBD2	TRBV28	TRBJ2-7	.	TGTGCCAGCAGTTCACTAGCGGGGAACTACGAGCAGTACTTC	CASSSLAGNYEQYF
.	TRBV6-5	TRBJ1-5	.	TGTGCCAGCAGTTACTCGGGGGGGATGTCCCAGCATTTT	CASSYSGGMSQHF
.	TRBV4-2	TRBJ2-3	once	TGTGCCAGCAGCCAATCGACAGACACAGATACGCAGTATTTT	CASSQSTDTDTQYF
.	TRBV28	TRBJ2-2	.	TGTGCCAGCAGTTTATCTCCTGGAGGGAACACCGGGGAGCTGTTTTTT	CASSLSPGGNTGELFF
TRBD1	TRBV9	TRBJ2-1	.	TGTGCCACCCTACAGGGGGTCAATGAGCAGTTCTTC	CATLQGVNEQFF
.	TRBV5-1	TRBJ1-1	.	TGCGCCAGCAGCTCGACAGGTGGGAACACTGAAGCTTTCTTT	CASSSTGGNTEAFF
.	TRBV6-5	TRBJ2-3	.	TGTGCCAGCAAGGCGCCCCCTTCAGATACGCAGTATTTT	CASKAPPSDTQYF
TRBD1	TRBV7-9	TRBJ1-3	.	TGTGCCAGCAGCCAGGGGGCAGAAGGAAACACCATATATTTT	CASSQGAEGNTIYF
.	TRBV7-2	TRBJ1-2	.	TGTGCCAGCAGCTTATTATCTGGAGGCTACACCTTC	CASSLLSGGYTF
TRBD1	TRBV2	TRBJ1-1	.	TGTGCCATGAGCAGGGGGCAGAACACTGAAGCTTTCTTT	CAMSRGQNTEAFF
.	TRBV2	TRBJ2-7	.	TGTGCCAGCAGTGCAGGCCCGGGGCTCACCTACGGAAGGTCCTACGAGCAGTACTTC	CASSAGPGLTYGRSYEQYF
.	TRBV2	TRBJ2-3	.	TGTGCCAGCAAGATACTAGTTAGCACAGATACGCAGTATTTT	CASKILVSTDTQYF
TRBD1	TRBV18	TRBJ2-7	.	TGTGCCAGCTCCCCCGGGACAGGGGGGACCTACGAGCAGTACTTC	CASSPGTGGTYEQYF
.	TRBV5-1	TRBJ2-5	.	TGCGCCAGCAGCTTGGGGGTCCAAGAGACCCAGTACTTC	CASSLGVQETQYF
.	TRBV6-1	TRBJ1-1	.	TGTGCCAGCAGTCGCCGGGGCAACACTGAAGCTTTCTTT	CASSRRGNTEAFF
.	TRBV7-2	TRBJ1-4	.	TGTGCCAGCAGCTTTGGGGGTATTAATGAAAAACTGTTTTTT	CASSFGGINEKLFF